These T cell receptor beta chains were read from a single sample in a study of T-cell reconstitution after alpha-beta-depleted transplantation in children. TCRdb reprocessed the PCR reads with MiXCR, giving one entry per CDR3 protein. The table shows 450,000 to 600,000 distinct CDR3 sequences, with approximately 30% occurring only once. The input for sequencing was PBMCs from the stem cell graft donor, taken from the stem cell graft. Source of these receptors: a human donor who donated a stem cell graft to a child with aplastic anemia. The CDR3 runs from the conserved cysteine through the conserved F or W. Each record gives: D gene, V gene, clone size, J gene, CDR3 protein, CDR3 DNA. The D gene is left open where the match is weak. The size field is filled for only some rows; it gives once, few, many or a size class.

-,TRBV3-1,few,TRBJ2-3,CASSQAGGTDTQYF,TGTGCCAGCAGCCAAGCAGGGGGCACAGATACGCAGTATTTT
TRBD1,TRBV7-2,-,TRBJ1-5,CASSLAGTGTQPQHF,TGTGCCAGCAGCTTGGCCGGGACAGGGACACAGCCCCAGCATTTT
-,TRBV18,-,TRBJ1-3,CASSPVGNSGNTIYF,TGTGCCAGCTCACCAGTGGGCAACTCTGGAAACACCATATATTTT
TRBD1,TRBV9,many,TRBJ1-2,CASSRSVKTGTHYGYTF,TGTGCCAGCAGCCGGTCGGTCAAGACAGGGACTCACTATGGCTACACCTTC
-,TRBV27,-,TRBJ2-5,CASRSGWNQETQYF,TGTGCCAGCAGGTCAGGTTGGAACCAAGAGACCCAGTACTTC
-,TRBV12-3/TRBV12-4,few,TRBJ2-1,CASSLSGANNEQFF,TGTGCCAGCAGTTTGAGCGGCGCTAACAATGAGCAGTTCTTC
TRBD2,TRBV5-4,-,TRBJ2-7,CASSPTSDSYEQYF,TGTGCCAGCAGCCCCACTAGCGACTCCTACGAGCAGTACTTC
TRBD1,TRBV7-2,-,TRBJ1-1,CASSLGQVKNTEAFF,TGTGCCAGCAGCTTGGGACAGGTGAAGAACACTGAAGCTTTCTTT
TRBD1,TRBV28,-,TRBJ2-2,CASRTGQGNTGELFF,TGTGCCAGCAGAACGGGACAGGGGAACACCGGGGAGCTGTTTTTT
-,TRBV11-2,-,TRBJ1-6,CASSEQLGIYNSPLHF,TGTGCCAGCAGCGAACAGCTCGGAATTTACAATTCACCCCTCCACTTT
TRBD1,TRBV7-2,-,TRBJ1-2,CASSQGGQGGYGYTF,TGTGCCAGCAGCCAAGGGGGACAGGGAGGCTATGGCTACACCTTC
TRBD2,TRBV19,few,TRBJ2-1,CASSQVLAGGPGNEQFF,TGTGCCAGTAGTCAGGTTTTAGCGGGAGGGCCTGGAAATGAGCAGTTCTTC
TRBD1,TRBV25-1,-,TRBJ1-1,CASSDPSTGMAEAFF,TGTGCCAGCAGTGATCCTTCGACAGGGATGGCTGAAGCTTTCTTT
TRBD1,TRBV29-1,-,TRBJ2-1,CSGDPGGRNEQFF,TGCAGCGGAGACCCAGGGGGACGCAATGAGCAGTTCTTC
-,TRBV14,-,TRBJ2-3,CASSQTGFPVADTQYF,TGTGCCAGCAGCCAAACCGGGTTCCCCGTGGCAGATACGCAGTATTTT
-,TRBV5-4,-,TRBJ2-1,CASTPWAQNNEQFF,TGTGCCAGCACCCCATGGGCCCAAAACAATGAGCAGTTCTTC
-,TRBV5-1,-,TRBJ2-6,CASSLGGTGANVLTF,TGTGCCAGCAGTTTAGGGGGAACTGGGGCCAACGTCCTGACTTTC
-,TRBV5-1,many,TRBJ1-3,CASSLTGSGNTIYF,TGTGCCAGCAGTCTTACAGGGTCTGGAAACACCATATATTTT
TRBD2,TRBV4-3,-,TRBJ2-3,CASSQDFQREVTDTQYF,TGCGCCAGCAGCCAAGATTTTCAGCGGGAGGTCACAGATACGCAGTATTTT
-,TRBV7-9,-,TRBJ2-1,CASSLGAREAGQFF,TGTGCCAGCAGCTTAGGGGCCAGGGAGGCTGGGCAGTTCTTC
-,TRBV29-1,-,TRBJ2-7,CSVEDGAHSYEQYF,TGCAGCGTTGAAGATGGGGCCCACTCCTACGAGCAGTACTTC
-,TRBV12-3/TRBV12-4,-,TRBJ2-7,CASSSAGRGEQYF,TGTGCCAGCAGTTCTGCGGGACGGGGAGAGCAGTACTTC